This note documents a single T cell receptor beta chain sequence. Its specificity is not known. In the PCR, 60 Vbeta and 13 Jbeta primers were used. The protocol was immunoSEQ multiplex PCR, while the TCRdb copy is restricted to in-frame clones and leaves out a portion. Of about 140,000 clones in the sample, approximately 91% were seen once. All donors participated as healthy donors of bone marrow. The CDR3 consists of 14 residues. Germline V gene data show CDR1 as MNHNS and CDR2 as SASEGT. The ends lost 3 bases at V and 7 bases at J; junction bases unmatched: 5. This sample was included in a study of cytomegalovirus exposure and HLA in healthy donors. Study-wide results and caveats: Clonal expansion was found to be greater in HLA-associated TCR beta chains than in equally common others in a later analysis. Being indistinguishable, some V segments were excluded, TRBV6-2 and TRBV6-3 among them. Later analysis showed TCR association rates varying by HLA locus, highest for DRB1 and lowest for HLA-C.

The sample consisted of PBMCs. The chain joins TRBV6-1 to TRBJ1-5; 8 bases are a match to TRBD1. This clonotype was sampled from a woman aged 40 to 49 in good health and CMV-seronegative. CDR3 region: CASSDGQGGQPQHF. The DNA of the CDR3 is TGTGCCAGCAGTGATGGACAGGGAGGCCAGCCCCAGCATTTT.